The 26 T cell receptor beta chains given below trace back to one sample, sequenced in a study of Ad26.COV2.S vaccination and SARS-CoV-2 variants. Here immunoSEQ multiplex PCR was the method, and the copy in TCRdb shows in-frame clones only, minus some. The data show over 450,000 clones, with 89% seen just once and approximately 1.7% held by the top ten. Noted treatment: roughly 19 received Ad26.COV2.S at low or high dose, single or two shots; roughly five received placebo; per-sample allocation not given. Sampling was done on day 63 after the first vaccine or placebo injection. The material sequenced was peripheral blood, taken in a trial of Ad26.COV2.S vaccine versus placebo. The source of these receptors is a person between 18 and 65 years old who received the Ad26.COV2.S COVID-19 vaccine or a placebo.

J is TRBJ2-2 and V is TRBV7-2; TRBD2 agrees at 12 bases. The CDR3 sequence is 18 residues long. Germline CDR1 is SGHTA and CDR2 is FQGNSA. V dropped 1 base and J dropped 4; count of bases not matched to a gene: 7. DNA of the CDR3: TGTGCCAGCAGCTTAGGGCCTAGCGGGGGGGCTCGCACCGGGGAGCTGTTTTTT. As protein: CASSLGPSGGARTGELFF.

This clone was detected only a few times. The J gene is TRBJ2-5, the V gene TRBV6-5; possibly TRBD1 for D (5 bases). In germline, CDR1 is MNHEY, CDR2 SVGAGI. Trimming took 8 bases from V and 3 from J, leaving 16 bases between them. The CDR3 runs 14 residues. The CDR3 sequence: CASRTGPRKETQYF. In DNA, the CDR3 is TGTGCCAGCCGAACAGGTCCCCGTAAAGAGACCCAGTACTTC.

V is TRBV18 and J is TRBJ2-2, with D perhaps assigned TRBD1 or TRBD2 (6 bases each). The CDR3 runs 16 residues. Trimming stripped 0 bases from V and 5 bases from J, with 13 bases between. The germline gives CDR1 KGHSH, CDR2 LQKENI. The CDR3 coding sequence is TGTGCCAGCTCACCACCGAACATAGGGGGGACCGGGGAGCTGTTTTTT. Amino acid sequence: CASSPPNIGGTGELFF.

The rearrangement uses TRBV18 and TRBJ2-1; TRBD2 agrees at 16 bases. There are 17 residues in the CDR3. V was clipped by 5 bases and J by 9 bases; unmatched bases: 10. CDR1 is KGHSH and CDR2 is LQKENI in the germline V gene. CDR3 loop: CASSTPGLAGGPLEQFF. The CDR3 DNA follows: TGTGCCAGCTCAACCCCGGGACTAGCGGGAGGGCCTCTTGAGCAGTTCTTC.

Here the CDR3 reads CASSSSSRGRYEQYF. The CDR3 nucleotides are TGTGCCAGCAGCTCGAGCTCGCGCGGGAGGTACGAGCAGTACTTC. This sequence joins TRBV13 and TRBJ2-7, with 8 bases matching TRBD2. J lost 4 bases, V lost 4 bases, and 9 bases had no gene match. CDR1 and CDR2 from the germline V gene are PRHDT and FYEKMQ (reference sequence). The CDR3 has 15 residues.

This chain links TRBV5-1 with TRBJ2-2; 7 bases match TRBD2. The CDR3 contains 15 residues. Germline values: CDR1 SGHRS, CDR2 YFSETQ. V gave up 2 bases and J gave up 1 base; unmatched junction bases: 2. For the CDR3, the DNA is TGCGCCAGCAGCTTCCCTAGCGGGAACACCGGGGAGCTGTTTTTT. Its protein is CASSFPSGNTGELFF.

The rearrangement joins TRBV5-1 to TRBJ1-1, with TRBD1 as a possible D gene (6 bases). V was shortened by 3 bases and J by 6 bases, with 12 bases between the two germline ends. The germline CDR1 and CDR2 sequences are SGHRS and YFSETQ. The CDR3 loop spans 13 amino acids. CDR3 protein: CASSSRGNSEAFF. The CDR3 DNA reads TGCGCCAGCAGCTCCAGGGGTAATTCTGAAGCTTTCTTT.

The chain employs TRBV30 and TRBJ1-6; D perhaps matches TRBD1 (6 bases). The CDR3 is 15 amino acids. Trimming stripped 0 bases from V and 5 bases from J, with 11 bases between. Germline loops: CDR1 GTSNPN, CDR2 SVGIG (reference sequence). Here the CDR3 DNA reads TGTGCCTGGAGTGTACAAGGACAGAATAATTCACCCCTCCACTTT. It encodes CAWSVQGQNNSPLHF.

This sequence joins TRBV7-9 and TRBJ2-7, with TRBD1 as a possible D gene (5 bases). The CDR3 is made up of 13 amino acids. Germline lookup yields CDR1 SEHNR and CDR2 FQNEAQ (reference sequence). The V end lost 9 bases, the J end lost 0 bases, and 12 bases lay between the germline ends. The CDR3 DNA reads TGTGCCAGTTCACAGGAGAGCTCCTACGAGCAGTACTTC. The encoded protein is CASSQESSYEQYF.

The rearrangement joins TRBV18 to TRBJ2-1, with D possibly being TRBD2 (6 bases). This CDR3 is built from 17 residues. Looked up from germline, CDR1 is KGHSH and CDR2 is LQKENI. Trimming removed 3 bases at V and 6 bases at J, with 21 bases between. The CDR3 sequence is CASSPQSLRLEGNEQFF. CDR3 DNA: TGTGCCAGCTCACCCCAATCGCTTCGACTAGAGGGCAATGAGCAGTTCTTC. Using reference TRBV18 and TRBJ2-1 for the parts outside the CDR3, the full variable domain is NAGVMQNPRHLVRRRGQEARLRCSPMKGHSHVYWYRQLPEEGLKFMVYLQKENIIDESGMPKERFSAEFPKEGPSILRIQQVVRGDSAAYFCASSPQSLRLEGNEQFFGPGTRLTVL.

The genes are TRBV18 and TRBJ1-6; D is undetermined. Trimming left V 3 bases short and J 1 base short, with 13 bases between. The CDR3 has 17 residues. Germline values: CDR1 KGHSH, CDR2 LQKENI. The CDR3 nucleotides read TGTGCCAGCTCACCCAACGCAGAGGGTTCCTATAATTCACCCCTCCACTTT. It codes for CASSPNAEGSYNSPLHF. The whole variable domain, filled in from reference TRBV18 and TRBJ1-6, reads NAGVMQNPRHLVRRRGQEARLRCSPMKGHSHVYWYRQLPEEGLKFMVYLQKENIIDESGMPKERFSAEFPKEGPSILRIQQVVRGDSAAYFCASSPNAEGSYNSPLHFGNGTRLTVT.

This chain connects TRBV10-3 to TRBJ2-1; 10 bases map to TRBD2. Germline assignment: CDR1 ENHRY and CDR2 SYGVKD. The CDR3 sequence is 13 residues long. After removal of 6 bases from V and 9 bases from J, the junction contained 5 bases not matched to a gene. The CDR3 loop reads CAIRLAGASEQFF. CDR3 DNA sequence: TGTGCCATCAGGCTAGCGGGAGCCAGTGAGCAGTTCTTC.

The chain recombines TRBV9 with TRBJ2-1; 7 bases map to TRBD1. The germline V gene encodes CDR1 SGDLS and CDR2 YYNGEE. V lost 3 bases, J lost 3 bases, and 3 bases stayed unmatched. CDR3 length equals 14 residues. The CDR3 sequence is CASSAWDSYNEQFF. In DNA form, the CDR3 reads TGTGCCAGCAGCGCTTGGGACAGCTACAATGAGCAGTTCTTC. The whole variable domain, remainder taken from reference TRBV9 and TRBJ2-1, is DSGVTQTPKHLITATGQRVTLRCSPRSGDLSVYWYQQSLDQGLQFLIQYYNGEERAKGNILERFSAQQFPDLHSELNLSSLELGDSALYFCASSAWDSYNEQFFGPGTRLTVL.

The CDR3 DNA follows: TGTGCCAGCAGTGAATGGGACCCAATAAATCAGCCCCAGCATTTT. This sequence encodes CASSEWDPINQPQHF. This rearrangement joins TRBV2 to TRBJ1-5; D possibly corresponds to TRBD1 (5 bases). Per the germline V gene, CDR1 is SNHLY and CDR2 is FYNNEI. V was clipped by 2 bases and J by 4 bases, with 12 bases between them. CDR3 length: 15 amino acids.

CDR3 sequence: CASSMDPYTTPLTEAFF. In DNA, the CDR3 is TGTGCCAGTAGTATGGACCCTTACACGACCCCTCTCACTGAAGCTTTCTTT. The chain couples TRBV19 to TRBJ1-1; no reliable D call. Germline lookup yields CDR1 LNHDA and CDR2 SQIVND (reference sequence). V was shortened by 3 bases and J by 4 bases, with 21 bases between the two germline ends. This CDR3 has 17 residues.

The chain carries TRBV7-9 and TRBJ1-2; D remains unclear. The CDR3 length is 15 residues. The V end lost 1 base, the J end lost 3 bases, and 12 bases lay between the germline ends. Germline CDR1 SEHNR, CDR2 FQNEAQ (reference sequence). CDR3 nucleotides: TGTGCCAGCAGCTTAGGCTTTTTGGATGACTATGGCTACACCTTC. Translating gives CASSLGFLDDYGYTF. The complete variable domain, with remaining parts taken from reference TRBV7-9 and TRBJ1-2, reads DTGVSQNPRHKITKRGQNVTFRCDPISEHNRLYWYRQTLGQGPEFLTYFQNEAQLEKSRLLSDRFSAERPKGSFSTLEIQRTEQGDSAMYLCASSLGFLDDYGYTFGSGTRLTVV.

The V gene is TRBV19, the J gene TRBJ2-3, with TRBD2 identical over 12 bases. Germline V lookup: CDR1 LNHDA, CDR2 SQIVND (reference sequence). Germline trimming cut 4 bases from V and 7 bases from J; bases unmatched to any gene: 18. The CDR3 length is 19 residues. The CDR3, as DNA: TGTGCCAGTAGTACTCTCCTGCGACTAGCGGGAGATTGGTCATATACGCAGTATTTT. It encodes CASSTLLRLAGDWSYTQYF.

The CDR3 here is CASSRGHGNTIYF. CDR3 nucleotides: TGTGCCAGTAGCAGGGGACACGGAAACACCATATATTTT. This chain uses TRBV19 with TRBJ1-3; D perhaps matches TRBD1 (6 bases). The CDR3 sequence is 13 residues long. Looked up from germline, CDR1 is LNHDA and CDR2 is SQIVND (reference sequence). V shed 6 bases and J shed 4 bases, with 10 bases lying between them.

The genes are TRBV19 and TRBJ1-6; no clear D gene. Germline V gene lookup returns CDR1 LNHDA and CDR2 SQIVND (reference sequence). The ends were cut back, 3 bases at V and 1 base at J, with 7 bases in the middle. The CDR3 totals 15 residues. The CDR3 loop reads CASSMEASYNSPLHF. As DNA, the CDR3 is TGTGCCAGTAGTATGGAGGCATCCTATAATTCACCCCTCCACTTT.

The chain carries TRBV7-6 and TRBJ1-2; perhaps TRBD1 as D (6 bases). Deletions cut 5 bases from V and 8 bases from J, with 24 bases between. Germline loops: CDR1 SGHVS, CDR2 FNYEAQ. The CDR3 spans 16 residues. The CDR3, as DNA: TGTGCCAGCAGCCCGCGTACGGGGGCGCCAAGGGGGGGCTACACCTTC. Its translation: CASSPRTGAPRGGYTF.

This chain uses TRBV7-3 with TRBJ2-1; 12 bases map to TRBD2. The CDR3 covers 16 residues. V trimming: 5 bases; J trimming: 7 bases; junction bases outside the gene matches: 9. Germline V gene data show CDR1 as SGHTA and CDR2 as FQGTGA. The CDR3 DNA is TGTGCCAGCAGCATCCGACTAGCGGGAGAGGGGAATGAGCAGTTCTTC. It specifies CASSIRLAGEGNEQFF.

Comments on this clone: Its ends do not fully match the called genes, so a read error is possible. The chain recombines TRBV5-1 with TRBJ2-3, with 8 bases matching TRBD2. The CDR3 totals 11 residues. CDR1 is SGHRS, CDR2 YFSETQ, per germline. The CDR3 DNA reads TGCGCCAGCAGCCCAGCGGGAGACCTTGATTTT. The encoded protein is CASSPAGDLDF. Together with reference TRBV5-1 and TRBJ2-3, the CDR3 gives the full variable domain: KAGVTQTPRYLIKTRGQQVTLSCSPISGHRSVSWYQQTPGQGLQFLFEYFSETQRNKGNFPGRFSGRQFSNSRSEMNVSTLELGDSALYLCASSPAGDLDFGPGTRLTVL.

This sequence joins TRBV28 and TRBJ1-1; no firm D call. The CDR3 totals 11 residues. Germline CDR1 is MDHEN and CDR2 is SYDVKM. V dropped 6 bases and J dropped 8 bases, with 10 bases sitting between them. CDR3 loop: CASSPGQEAFF. The CDR3 region has the DNA TGTGCCAGCAGCCCCGGGCAAGAAGCTTTCTTT.

In its sample, this clone was seen a few times. This chain uses TRBV29-1 with TRBJ1-1; D unclear. The CDR3 has 11 amino acids. Germline V lookup: CDR1 SQVTM, CDR2 ANQGSEA. The ends were cut back, 4 bases at V and 3 bases at J, with 6 bases in the middle. This CDR3 reads CSVVSYTEAFF. DNA for the CDR3: TGCAGCGTTGTATCGTACACTGAAGCTTTCTTT.

This rearrangement joins TRBV9 to TRBJ2-6, with D tentatively TRBD1 (5 bases). CDR1 is SGDLS, CDR2 YYNGEE, per germline. Trimming cost V 4 bases and J 1 base, with 12 bases left between them. The CDR3 contains 16 residues. As DNA, the CDR3 is TGTGCCAGCAGCTACGACAGAGAGTCTGGGGCCAACGTCCTGACTTTC. This encodes CASSYDRESGANVLTF.

This chain connects TRBV4-2 to TRBJ1-1; TRBD1 might be the D (6 bases). The CDR3 runs 14 residues. The V gene lost 4 bases and the J gene lost 7 bases, with 16 bases spanning the gap. Germline V gives CDR1 LGHNA, CDR2 YNFKEQ. The DNA for the CDR3 is TGTGCCAGCAGCCGACTACGGGACACTTATGAAGCTTTCTTT. Translating it yields CASSRLRDTYEAFF.